Each of the 24 T cell receptor beta chains below was sequenced from the same sample in a study of cytomegalovirus exposure and HLA in healthy donors. The PCR made use of 60 Vbeta and 13 Jbeta primers. Sequencing used immunoSEQ multiplex PCR; TCRdb keeps in-frame clones, though not all of them. The sample yields 60,000 to 80,000 clones, approximately 78% seen once. The sequenced sample consisted of PBMCs. The receptors derive from a girl aged 5-17 years in good health and CMV-seropositive.

This rearrangement joins TRBV6-5 to TRBJ2-3; D is uncertain. The CDR3 covers 14 residues. Germline V gene data show CDR1 as MNHEY and CDR2 as SVGAGI. V was clipped by 6 bases and J by 2 bases, with 12 bases between them. The CDR3 bases are TGTGCCAGCAGGACCTTAGACAACACAGATACGCAGTATTTT. This translates into CASRTLDNTDTQYF.

J is TRBJ2-7 and V is TRBV7-9; 7 nucleotides align to TRBD2. The germline gives CDR1 SEHNR, CDR2 FQNEAQ (reference sequence). The V gene end was trimmed by 2 bases and the J gene end by 0 bases; junction bases not matched to a gene: 7. The CDR3 length is 16 residues. CDR3 sequence (DNA): TGTGCCAGCAGCTTACCGGAGACGGGAGGCTCCTACGAGCAGTACTTC. Encoded protein: CASSLPETGGSYEQYF.

The V and J genes are TRBV5-6 and TRBJ1-5; D possibly corresponds to TRBD1 (5 bases). CDR3 length equals 15 residues. Trimming cost V 2 bases and J 5 bases, with 14 bases left between them. Germline assignment: CDR1 SGHDT and CDR2 YYEEEE. CDR3 protein: CASSFAQGGDQPQHF. The CDR3 DNA is TGTGCCAGCAGCTTCGCCCAGGGTGGCGATCAGCCCCAGCATTTT.

This chain uses TRBV28 with TRBJ2-5, with 8 nucleotides matching TRBD2. There are 14 residues in the CDR3. Germline V gene sequence: CDR1 MDHEN, CDR2 SYDVKM. The junction had 2 bases not matched to a gene; V was cut back by 5 bases and J by 0 bases. The CDR3 loop is CASSRGGHQETQYF. CDR3 coding DNA: TGTGCCAGCAGTCGGGGGGGCCACCAAGAGACCCAGTACTTC.

This chain links TRBV28 with TRBJ1-5; TRBD1 agrees at 11 bases. The V gene's germline CDR1 is MDHEN and CDR2 SYDVKM. Trimming took 5 bases from V and 5 from J; bases not matched to a gene: 5. The CDR3 loop spans 15 amino acids. CDR3 DNA sequence: TGTGCCAGCAGTCGAAGGACAGGGGGCGATCAGCCCCAGCATTTT. The encoded protein is CASSRRTGGDQPQHF. The variable domain in full, with the rest retrieved from reference TRBV28 and TRBJ1-5, is DVKVTQSSRYLVKRTGEKVFLECVQDMDHENMFWYRQDPGLGLRLIYFSYDVKMKEKGDIPEGYSVSREKKERFSLILESASTNQTSMYLCASSRRTGGDQPQHFGDGTRLSIL.

The V call is TRBV19, the J call TRBJ2-3; tentatively, D is TRBD1 (5 bases). V lost 5 bases and J 6 bases, leaving 12 bases between the germline ends. Germline V gene lookup returns CDR1 LNHDA and CDR2 SQIVND (reference sequence). CDR3 size: 13 residues. CDR3 sequence: CASSPGQVDTQYF. In nucleotides, the CDR3 is TGTGCCAGTAGTCCAGGGCAGGTCGATACGCAGTATTTT. Using reference TRBV19 and TRBJ2-3 for the parts outside the CDR3, the full variable domain is DGGITQSPKYLFRKEGQNVTLSCEQNLNHDAMYWYRQDPGQGLRLIYYSQIVNDFQKGDIAEGYSVSREKKESFPLTVTSAQKNPTAFYLCASSPGQVDTQYFGPGTRLTVL.

This chain uses TRBV6-1 with TRBJ1-2, with D perhaps matching TRBD1 (6 bases). The CDR3 length is 14 residues. Germline V gene lookup returns CDR1 MNHNS and CDR2 SASEGT. With 0 bases removed from V and 3 bases from J, the gap between germline ends came to 8 bases. CDR3 nucleotide sequence: TGTGCCAGCAGTGAAGCTGACAGGCACTATGGCTACACCTTC. Protein product: CASSEADRHYGYTF.

This chain connects TRBV4-1 to TRBJ2-1; TRBD2 matches 12 bases. CDR3 length: 16 amino acids. Germline loops: CDR1 MGHRA, CDR2 YSYEKL. V was clipped by 5 bases and J by 6 bases; unmatched bases: 8. The CDR3 region has the DNA TGCGCCAGCAGCAGATCCGGACTAGCGGGACCCAATGAGCAGTTCTTC. Amino acids: CASSRSGLAGPNEQFF.

V usage is TRBV28 and J usage is TRBJ2-5; perhaps TRBD1 as D (5 bases). Germline lookup yields CDR1 MDHEN and CDR2 SYDVKM. The CDR3 is made up of 14 amino acids. V shed 6 bases and J shed 4 bases, with 15 bases lying between them. The DNA for the CDR3 is TGTGCCAGCAGCCCCACAGGATTCGGAGAGACCCAGTACTTC. Translating gives CASSPTGFGETQYF.

This clone was seen a single time. The chain's CDR3 is CASSIQGASYEQYF. CDR3 coding DNA: TGTGCCAGCAGTATACAGGGGGCGTCTTACGAGCAGTACTTC. The chain couples TRBV25-1 to TRBJ2-7; 9 bases are a match to TRBD1. The CDR3 is 14 residues long. V lost 5 bases and J lost 4; bases outside the gene matches: 6. Germline-derived CDR1 and CDR2 are MGHDK and SYGVNS.

The V gene is TRBV7-8, the J gene TRBJ1-5; D is possibly TRBD1 (5 bases). Trimming pared 5 bases from V and 3 bases from J, leaving 14 bases between. CDR1 SGHVS and CDR2 FQNEAQ come from the germline V gene. The length of the CDR3 is 15 residues. The CDR3 DNA sequence: TGTGCCAGCAGCCTACCCGACAGCCTCAATCAGCCCCAGCATTTT. Encoded protein: CASSLPDSLNQPQHF.

The V and J genes are TRBV7-8 and TRBJ1-1; D not resolved. Trimming stripped 3 bases from V and 3 bases from J, with 8 bases between. CDR3 length: 13 residues. Germline V lookup: CDR1 SGHVS, CDR2 FQNEAQ. CDR3 amino acids: CASSFGRYTEAFF. DNA of the CDR3: TGTGCCAGCAGCTTTGGTCGGTACACTGAAGCTTTCTTT.

This sequence joins TRBV6-5 and TRBJ1-2; TRBD1 matches 9 bases. V lost 2 bases, J lost 7 bases, and 5 bases stayed unmatched. CDR1 MNHEY and CDR2 SVGAGI come from the germline V gene. This CDR3 contains 14 residues. CDR3 sequence reads: CASSYGQGSGGYTF. DNA of the CDR3: TGTGCCAGCAGTTACGGACAGGGGTCCGGTGGCTACACCTTC.

This chain uses TRBV6-5 with TRBJ1-4, with TRBD1 matching 9 bases. This CDR3 region has 15 residues. Looked up from germline, CDR1 is MNHEY and CDR2 is SVGAGI. Germline trimming cut 6 bases from V and 8 bases from J; bases unmatched to any gene: 10. CDR3 DNA: TGTGCCAGCAGAACTCTCCAGGGGACAGGGGAAAAACTGTTTTTT. Protein: CASRTLQGTGEKLFF.

The chain is built from TRBV11-2 and TRBJ1-1; no clear D. The CDR3 loop spans 11 amino acids. Germline V lookup: CDR1 SGHAT, CDR2 FQNNGV. V lost 4 bases and J lost 11, with 11 bases in between. CDR3 in DNA: TGTGCCAGCAGCTCGGGGATGGGGGCTTTCTTT. Protein: CASSSGMGAFF.

Only a few counts were recorded for this clone. This chain connects TRBV4-2 to TRBJ1-1; perhaps TRBD1 as D (6 bases). CDR3 length: 14 amino acids. Germline values: CDR1 LGHNA, CDR2 YNFKEQ. Deletions cut 3 bases from V and 1 base from J, with 9 bases between. The CDR3 DNA reads as TGTGCCAGCAGCCACAGGGGACAGAACACTGAAGCTTTCTTT. Protein product: CASSHRGQNTEAFF.

The chain uses TRBV28 and TRBJ1-2; D remains unclear. There are 12 residues in the CDR3. CDR1 and CDR2 (germline): MDHEN, SYDVKM. V lost 3 bases and J 5 bases, leaving 7 bases between the germline ends. This CDR3 is CASSFTLYGYTF. Here the CDR3 DNA reads TGTGCCAGCAGTTTTACTCTGTATGGCTACACCTTC.

The chain links TRBV30 to TRBJ1-1; the D gene is possibly TRBD1 (6 bases). The germline V and J ends were trimmed by 4 bases and 2 bases, with 14 bases remaining between them. Germline V gene lookup returns CDR1 GTSNPN and CDR2 SVGIG (reference sequence). The CDR3 runs 14 residues. CDR3: CAWKGEGVNTEAFF. In DNA form, the CDR3 reads TGTGCCTGGAAAGGGGAGGGGGTTAACACTGAAGCTTTCTTT.

The V call is TRBV6-4, the J call TRBJ1-1; 7 positions match TRBD1. The CDR3 loop spans 14 amino acids. The V segment lost 7 bases and the J segment 2 bases; nucleotides outside the gene matches: 7. CDR1 is MRHNA and CDR2 is SNTAGT in the germline V gene. The CDR3 loop reads CASTIQGGNTEAFF. In DNA, the CDR3 is TGTGCCAGCACGATCCAGGGGGGAAACACTGAAGCTTTCTTT.

The J gene is TRBJ2-1, the V gene TRBV30, with D unresolved. Trimming took 7 bases from V and 6 from J, leaving 10 bases between them. This CDR3 has 11 residues. Germline V gene data show CDR1 as GTSNPN and CDR2 as SVGIG (reference sequence). CDR3 bases: TGTGCCTCCGGGTGGTCCAATGAGCAGTTCTTC. Amino acids: CASGWSNEQFF.

This clone was detected only a few times. The chain uses TRBV18 and TRBJ1-2, with D unclear. The CDR3 length is 12 residues. CDR1 KGHSH and CDR2 LQKENI come from the germline V gene. V lost 6 bases to trimming and J lost 6 bases, with 11 bases between them. The CDR3 here is CASSQTRDGYTF. The CDR3 nucleotides are TGTGCCAGCTCCCAAACGAGGGATGGCTACACCTTC.

V and J are TRBV29-1 and TRBJ2-1, with 7 bases aligning to TRBD1. Unmatched junction bases numbered 5, after V lost 3 bases and J lost 0 bases. The CDR3 runs 15 residues. Per germline, CDR1 SQVTM and CDR2 ANQGSEA. CDR3 nucleotides: TGCAGCGTTGAGGACAGGTCAAGCTCCTACAATGAGCAGTTCTTC. It translates to CSVEDRSSSYNEQFF.

This chain links TRBV30 with TRBJ1-1; no firm D call. The ends were cut back, 3 bases at V and 0 bases at J, with 20 bases in the middle. The CDR3 contains 17 residues. Germline CDR1 GTSNPN, CDR2 SVGIG (reference sequence). The CDR3 nucleotides are TGTGCCTGGAGGGGAGGGAGGCTCGGGTCCATGAACACTGAAGCTTTCTTT. Its translation is CAWRGGRLGSMNTEAFF.

Only a few counts were recorded for this clone. The chain recombines TRBV4-3 with TRBJ2-1; 7 bases map to TRBD2. J gave up 2 bases and V 2 bases, and 3 bases lay outside the gene matches. Germline V gene data show CDR1 as LGHNA and CDR2 as YSLEER. The CDR3 is made up of 15 amino acids. In DNA form, the CDR3 reads TGCGCCAGCAGCCAACGGCTAGCGGCCTACAATGAGCAGTTCTTC. Translation gives CASSQRLAAYNEQFF.